This T cell receptor beta chain emerged from a study of OX40 agonist ivuxolimab in advanced cancers. Across the study: Administration of intravenous ivuxolimab to patients occurred every 2 weeks at 0.01 to 10 mg/kg. Participants could have had prior anti-PD-1, anti-PD-L1 or anti-CTLA-4 therapy, and around 43% had some.

Trimming removed 1 base at V and 10 bases at J, with 19 bases between. This CDR3 is 15 amino acids long. In germline, CDR1 is LGHNA, CDR2 YNFKEQ. The table came from immunoSEQ multiplex PCR; TCRdb's copy has only in-frame clones and leaves some out. The sample records tens of thousands of clones, 85% to 90% being singletons. V is TRBV4-2 and J is TRBJ1-1, with D maybe TRBD1 (5 bases). This clonotype was sampled from an adult with an advanced solid tumor such as melanoma, head and neck, liver or kidney cancer. The specimen was CD4+ or CD8+ T cells sorted from blood, collected in a trial of the OX40 agonist ivuxolimab. The CDR3 sequence is CASSQAGNKQVGAFF. As DNA, the CDR3 is TGTGCCAGCAGCCAAGCTGGCAACAAACAGGTCGGAGCTTTCTTT.